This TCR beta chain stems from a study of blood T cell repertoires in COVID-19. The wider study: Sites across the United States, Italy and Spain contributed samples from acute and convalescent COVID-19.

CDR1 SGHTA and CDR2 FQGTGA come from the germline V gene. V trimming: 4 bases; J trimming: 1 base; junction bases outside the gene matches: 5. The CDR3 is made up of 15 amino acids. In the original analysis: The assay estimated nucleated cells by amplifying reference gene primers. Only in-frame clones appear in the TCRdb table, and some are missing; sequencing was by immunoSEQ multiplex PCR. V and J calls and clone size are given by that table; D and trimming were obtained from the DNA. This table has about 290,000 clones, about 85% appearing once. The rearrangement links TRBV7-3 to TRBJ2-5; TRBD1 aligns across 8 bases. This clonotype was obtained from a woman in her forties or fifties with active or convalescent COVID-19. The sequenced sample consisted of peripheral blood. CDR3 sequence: CASSSGQGPQETQYF. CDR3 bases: TGTGCCAGCAGCTCTGGACAGGGCCCCCAAGAGACCCAGTACTTC.